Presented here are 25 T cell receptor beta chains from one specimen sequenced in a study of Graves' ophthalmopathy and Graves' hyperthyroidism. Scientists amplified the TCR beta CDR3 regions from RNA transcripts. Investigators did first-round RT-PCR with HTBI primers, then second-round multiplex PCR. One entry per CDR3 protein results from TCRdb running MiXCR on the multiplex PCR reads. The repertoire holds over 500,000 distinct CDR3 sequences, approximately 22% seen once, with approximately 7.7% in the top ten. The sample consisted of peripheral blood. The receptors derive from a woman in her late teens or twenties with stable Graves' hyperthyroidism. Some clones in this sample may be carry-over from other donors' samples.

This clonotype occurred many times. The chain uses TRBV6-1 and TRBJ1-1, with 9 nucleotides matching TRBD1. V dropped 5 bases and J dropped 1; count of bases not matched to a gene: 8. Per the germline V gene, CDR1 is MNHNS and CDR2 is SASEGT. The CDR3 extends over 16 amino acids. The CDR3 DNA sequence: TGTGCCAGCAGTCCTGGGACAGGGAGGGGGAACACTGAAGCTTTCTTT. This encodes CASSPGTGRGNTEAFF.

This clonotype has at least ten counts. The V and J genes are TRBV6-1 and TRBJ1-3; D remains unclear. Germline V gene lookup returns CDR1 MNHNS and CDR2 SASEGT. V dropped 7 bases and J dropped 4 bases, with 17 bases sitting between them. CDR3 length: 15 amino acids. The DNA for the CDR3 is TGTGCCAGCAAAGACGACTCAGCCGGGGGAAACACCATATATTTT. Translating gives CASKDDSAGGNTIYF.

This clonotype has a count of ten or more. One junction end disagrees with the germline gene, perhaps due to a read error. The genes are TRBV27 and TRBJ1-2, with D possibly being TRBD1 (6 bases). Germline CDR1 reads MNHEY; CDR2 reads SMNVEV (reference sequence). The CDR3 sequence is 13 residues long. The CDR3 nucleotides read TGTGCCCGCAGTTTCTCCAGGGGCTATGGCTACACCTTC. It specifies CARSFSRGYGYTF.

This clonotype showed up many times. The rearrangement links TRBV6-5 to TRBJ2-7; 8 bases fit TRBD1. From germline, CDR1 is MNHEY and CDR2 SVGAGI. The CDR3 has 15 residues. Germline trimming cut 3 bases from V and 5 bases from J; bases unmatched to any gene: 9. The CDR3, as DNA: TGTGCCAGCAGTTATGGTTTTGGACAGGGTAACGAGCAGTACTTC. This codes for CASSYGFGQGNEQYF.

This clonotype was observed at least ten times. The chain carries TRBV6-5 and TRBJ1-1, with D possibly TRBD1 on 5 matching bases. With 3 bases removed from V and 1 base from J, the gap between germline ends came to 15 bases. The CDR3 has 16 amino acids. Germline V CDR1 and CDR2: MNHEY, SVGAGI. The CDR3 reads CASSYGAGRANTEAFF. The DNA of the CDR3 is TGTGCCAGCAGTTATGGGGCCGGCAGGGCGAACACTGAAGCTTTCTTT.

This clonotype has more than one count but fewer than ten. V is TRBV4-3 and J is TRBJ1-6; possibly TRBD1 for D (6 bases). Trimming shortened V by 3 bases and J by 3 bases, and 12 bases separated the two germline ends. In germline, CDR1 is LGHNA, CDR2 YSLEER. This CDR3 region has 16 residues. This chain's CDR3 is CASSQYRDLYNSPLHF. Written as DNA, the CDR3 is TGCGCCAGCAGCCAGTACAGGGACCTCTATAATTCACCCCTCCACTTT.

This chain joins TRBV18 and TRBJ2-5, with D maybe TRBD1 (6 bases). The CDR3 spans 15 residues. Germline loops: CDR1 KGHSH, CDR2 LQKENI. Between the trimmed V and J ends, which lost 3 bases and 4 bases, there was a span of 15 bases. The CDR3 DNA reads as TGTGCCAGCTCACCTCAGCTGGGGGACACAGAGACCCAGTACTTC. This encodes CASSPQLGDTETQYF.

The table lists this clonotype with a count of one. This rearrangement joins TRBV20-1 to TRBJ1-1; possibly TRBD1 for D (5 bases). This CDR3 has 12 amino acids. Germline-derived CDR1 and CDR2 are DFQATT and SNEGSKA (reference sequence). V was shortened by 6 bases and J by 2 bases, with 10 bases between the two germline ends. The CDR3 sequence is CSAQGLNTEAFF. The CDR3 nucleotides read TGCAGTGCGCAGGGTCTTAACACTGAAGCTTTCTTT.

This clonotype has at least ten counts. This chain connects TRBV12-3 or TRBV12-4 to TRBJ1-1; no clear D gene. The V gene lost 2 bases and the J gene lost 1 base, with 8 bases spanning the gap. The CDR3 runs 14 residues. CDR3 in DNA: TGTGCCAGCAGTTTAAGGCATCAGAACACTGAAGCTTTCTTT. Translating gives CASSLRHQNTEAFF.

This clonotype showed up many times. CDR3 loop: CASSRRTGDTEAFF. The DNA of the CDR3 is TGTGCCAGCAGCCGCAGGACTGGGGACACTGAAGCTTTCTTT. The chain couples TRBV9 to TRBJ1-1; no reliable D call. The CDR3 covers 14 residues. Germline CDR1 is SGDLS and CDR2 is YYNGEE. V was cut by 4 bases and J by 3 bases, with 13 bases left in between.

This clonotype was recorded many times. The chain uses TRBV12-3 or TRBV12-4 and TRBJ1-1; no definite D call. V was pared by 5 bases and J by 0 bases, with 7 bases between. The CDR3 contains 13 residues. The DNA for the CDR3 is TGTGCCAGCAGTAGGCTTATGAACACTGAAGCTTTCTTT. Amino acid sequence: CASSRLMNTEAFF.

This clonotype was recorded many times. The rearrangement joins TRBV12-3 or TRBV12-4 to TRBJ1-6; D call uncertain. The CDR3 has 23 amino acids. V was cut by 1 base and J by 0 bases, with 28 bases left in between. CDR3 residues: CASSLVFSVERRGLSSYNSPLHF. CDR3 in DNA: TGTGCCAGCAGTTTAGTGTTTTCGGTTGAGAGGAGAGGCCTTAGCTCCTATAATTCACCCCTCCACTTT.

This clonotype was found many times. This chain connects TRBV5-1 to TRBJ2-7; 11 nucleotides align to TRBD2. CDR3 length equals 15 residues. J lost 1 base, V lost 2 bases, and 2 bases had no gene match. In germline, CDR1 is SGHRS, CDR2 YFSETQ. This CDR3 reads CASSFLAGGSYEQYF. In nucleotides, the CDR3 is TGCGCCAGCAGCTTCTTAGCGGGAGGGTCCTACGAGCAGTACTTC.

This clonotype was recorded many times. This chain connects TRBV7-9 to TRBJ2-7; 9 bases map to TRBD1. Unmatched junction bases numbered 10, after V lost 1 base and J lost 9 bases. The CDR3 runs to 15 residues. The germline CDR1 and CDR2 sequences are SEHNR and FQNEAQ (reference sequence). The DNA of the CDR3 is TGTGCCAGCAGCTTAGGGGGACAGGGCCTCCAGGGGCAGTACTTC. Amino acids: CASSLGGQGLQGQYF.

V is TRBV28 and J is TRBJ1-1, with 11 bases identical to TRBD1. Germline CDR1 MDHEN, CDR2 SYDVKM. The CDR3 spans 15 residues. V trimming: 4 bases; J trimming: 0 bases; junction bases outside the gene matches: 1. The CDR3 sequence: CASSWDRGVNTEAFF. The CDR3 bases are TGTGCCAGCAGTTGGGACAGGGGGGTGAACACTGAAGCTTTCTTT.

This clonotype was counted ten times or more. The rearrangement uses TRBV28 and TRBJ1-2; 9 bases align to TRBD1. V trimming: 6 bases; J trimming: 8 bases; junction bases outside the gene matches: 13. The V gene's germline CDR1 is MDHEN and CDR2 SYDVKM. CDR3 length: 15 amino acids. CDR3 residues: CASRSPGQGRRGYTF. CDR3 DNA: TGTGCCAGCAGATCACCGGGACAGGGAAGGCGGGGCTACACCTTC.

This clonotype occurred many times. In DNA, the CDR3 is TGTGCCAGCAGCCAAGATACCCGGAAGCAGTACTTC. The encoded protein is CASSQDTRKQYF. The rearrangement uses TRBV3-1 and TRBJ2-7; D unclear. Trimming removed 0 bases at V and 8 bases at J, with 8 bases between. CDR1 LGHDT and CDR2 YNNKEL come from the germline V gene (reference sequence). The CDR3 loop spans 12 amino acids.

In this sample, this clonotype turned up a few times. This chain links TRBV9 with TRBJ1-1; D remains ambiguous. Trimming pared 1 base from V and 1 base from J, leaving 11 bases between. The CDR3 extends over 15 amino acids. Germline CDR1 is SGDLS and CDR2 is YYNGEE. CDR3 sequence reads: CASSVTGLENTEAFF. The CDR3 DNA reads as TGTGCCAGCAGCGTAACCGGCCTCGAGAACACTGAAGCTTTCTTT.

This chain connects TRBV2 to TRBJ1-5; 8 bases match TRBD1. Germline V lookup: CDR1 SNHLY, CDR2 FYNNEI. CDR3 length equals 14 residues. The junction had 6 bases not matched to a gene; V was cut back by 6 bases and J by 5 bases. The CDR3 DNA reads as TGTGCCAGCAGGGCCGGGACAGGACATCAGCCCCAGCATTTT. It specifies CASRAGTGHQPQHF.

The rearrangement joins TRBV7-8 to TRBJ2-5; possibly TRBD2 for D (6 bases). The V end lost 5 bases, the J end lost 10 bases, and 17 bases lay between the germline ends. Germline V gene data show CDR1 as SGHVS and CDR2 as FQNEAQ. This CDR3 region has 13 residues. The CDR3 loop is CASSIRQSGDQYF. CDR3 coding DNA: TGTGCCAGCAGCATCCGACAGTCGGGGGACCAGTACTTC.

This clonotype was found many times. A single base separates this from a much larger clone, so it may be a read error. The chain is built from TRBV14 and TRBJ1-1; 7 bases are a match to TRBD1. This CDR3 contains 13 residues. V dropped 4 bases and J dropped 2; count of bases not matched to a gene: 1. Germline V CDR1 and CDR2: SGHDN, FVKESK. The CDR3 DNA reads TGTGCCAGCAGCCGGGACAGTAACACTGAAGCTTTCTTT. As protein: CASSRDSNTEAFF.

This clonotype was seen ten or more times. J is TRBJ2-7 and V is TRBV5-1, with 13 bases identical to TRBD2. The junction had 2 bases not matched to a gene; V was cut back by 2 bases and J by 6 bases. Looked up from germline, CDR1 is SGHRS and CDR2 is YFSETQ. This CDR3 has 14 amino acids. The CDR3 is CASSFTSGGAEQYF. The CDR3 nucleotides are TGCGCCAGCAGCTTCACTAGCGGGGGGGCCGAGCAGTACTTC.

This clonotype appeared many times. The CDR3 DNA sequence: TGCAGCGTCTCACTCGGACAGGGGGCCTATGGCTACACCTTC. Amino acids: CSVSLGQGAYGYTF. The rearrangement joins TRBV29-1 to TRBJ1-2; 11 bases match TRBD1. V was clipped by 6 bases and J by 4 bases; unmatched bases: 7. Germline-derived CDR1 and CDR2 are SQVTM and ANQGSEA. CDR3 size: 14 residues.

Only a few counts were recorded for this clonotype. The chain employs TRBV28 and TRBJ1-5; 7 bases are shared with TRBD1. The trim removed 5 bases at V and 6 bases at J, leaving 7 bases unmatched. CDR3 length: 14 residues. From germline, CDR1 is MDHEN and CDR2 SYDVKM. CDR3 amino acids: CASSRTGVSQPQHF. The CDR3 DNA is TGTGCCAGCAGTCGAACAGGGGTCTCTCAGCCCCAGCATTTT.

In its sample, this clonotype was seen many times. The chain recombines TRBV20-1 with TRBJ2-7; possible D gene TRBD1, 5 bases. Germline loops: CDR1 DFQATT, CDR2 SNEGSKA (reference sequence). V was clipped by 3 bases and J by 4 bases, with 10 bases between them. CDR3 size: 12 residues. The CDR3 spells CSARRQGYEQYF. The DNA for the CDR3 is TGCAGTGCTAGGCGTCAGGGTTACGAGCAGTACTTC.